This entry lists 19 T cell receptor beta chains sequenced from one sample in a study of OX40 agonist ivuxolimab in advanced cancers. Some clones are missing from TCRdb's copy, which holds only in-frame ones; the method was immunoSEQ multiplex PCR. The sample has 90,000 to 100,000 clones, more than 95% seen once; the top ten hold just over 2%. The input for sequencing was CD4+ or CD8+ T cells sorted from blood, taken in a trial of the OX40 agonist ivuxolimab. Receptors were obtained from an adult with an advanced solid tumor such as melanoma, head and neck, liver or kidney cancer.

The V and J genes are TRBV4-3 and TRBJ2-2; the D gene is possibly TRBD2 (7 bases). The CDR3 contains 15 residues. Germline CDR1 reads LGHNA; CDR2 reads YSLEER. With 0 bases removed from V and 7 bases from J, the gap between germline ends came to 12 bases. This CDR3 reads CASSQDWGGGGELFF. The CDR3 nucleotides read TGCGCCAGCAGCCAAGACTGGGGGGGCGGCGGGGAGCTGTTTTTT.

The CDR3 sequence is CASSEGRRQNTEAFF. DNA for the CDR3: TGCGCCAGCAGCGAAGGGAGACGGCAGAACACTGAAGCTTTCTTT. The chain carries TRBV4-1 and TRBJ1-1; unclear D gene. The V end lost 5 bases, the J end lost 1 base, and 14 bases lay between the germline ends. This CDR3 is 15 amino acids long. Germline CDR1 MGHRA, CDR2 YSYEKL.

This rearrangement joins TRBV28 to TRBJ2-7; 7 bases agree with TRBD1. With V trimmed by 8 bases and J by 3 bases, 7 bases remained unmatched. Per the germline V gene, CDR1 is MDHEN and CDR2 is SYDVKM. There are 13 residues in the CDR3. CDR3 region: CASGRDSLYEQYF. CDR3 nucleotides: TGTGCCAGCGGAAGGGACAGTCTCTACGAGCAGTACTTC.

The rearrangement uses TRBV13 and TRBJ2-1; D ambiguous. CDR1 and CDR2 from the germline V gene are PRHDT and FYEKMQ (reference sequence). V was pared by 2 bases and J by 6 bases, with 8 bases between. CDR3 length: 13 amino acids. CDR3: CASSLPPANEQFF. The CDR3 nucleotides are TGTGCCAGCAGCTTACCGCCCGCCAATGAGCAGTTCTTC.

The rearrangement joins TRBV6-1 to TRBJ2-4; weak D call: TRBD1 (6 bases). The CDR3 loop spans 13 amino acids. Germline V gene sequence: CDR1 MNHNS, CDR2 SASEGT. With 5 bases removed from V and 8 bases from J, the gap between germline ends came to 13 bases. CDR3 sequence (DNA): TGTGCCAGCAGTTTAAACAGGGATCACATTCAGTACTTC. This codes for CASSLNRDHIQYF.

CDR3 residues: CASSSEATNTGELFF. The CDR3, as DNA: TGTGCCAGCAGCTCGGAGGCGACGAACACCGGGGAGCTGTTTTTT. The chain links TRBV5-8 to TRBJ2-2; D is possibly TRBD2 (5 bases). The V and J ends lost 3 bases and 0 bases respectively, with 9 bases between them. From germline, CDR1 is SGHTS and CDR2 YDEGEE. CDR3 size: 15 residues.

The chain uses TRBV18 and TRBJ2-5; D may correspond to TRBD1 or TRBD2 (5 bases each). The germline gives CDR1 KGHSH, CDR2 LQKENI. This CDR3 region has 14 residues. V dropped 0 bases and J dropped 5 bases, with 10 bases sitting between them. The CDR3 nucleotides are TGTGCCAGCTCACCACCCCCGGGACCGGAGACCCAGTACTTC. Translated: CASSPPPGPETQYF.

The V and J genes are TRBV5-1 and TRBJ2-3; TRBD2 agrees at 12 bases. From germline, CDR1 is SGHRS and CDR2 YFSETQ. The ends lost 0 bases at V and 2 bases at J; junction bases unmatched: 7. The CDR3 is 18 amino acids. The CDR3 here is CASSLVPLAGGYTDTQYF. The CDR3 nucleotides read TGCGCCAGCAGCTTGGTTCCACTAGCGGGGGGCTACACAGATACGCAGTATTTT.

The CDR3 bases are TGCGCCAGCAGCCGTTCGCTAGCGGCGCCCGGGGATACGCAGTATTTT. The encoded protein is CASSRSLAAPGDTQYF. The genes are TRBV4-3 and TRBJ2-3; 7 bases are a match to TRBD2. The junction had 13 bases not matched to a gene; V was cut back by 4 bases and J by 6 bases. Germline CDR1 and CDR2: LGHNA and YSLEER. This CDR3 is built from 16 residues.

The chain has TRBV5-6 and TRBJ2-2, with D uncertain. This CDR3 has 13 residues. V was clipped by 4 bases and J by 0 bases, with 4 bases between them. Germline V gene sequence: CDR1 SGHDT, CDR2 YYEEEE. CDR3 in amino acids: CASSNTNTGELFF. As DNA, the CDR3 is TGTGCCAGCAGCAACACGAACACCGGGGAGCTGTTTTTT. Full variable domain (remainder filled in from reference TRBV5-6 and TRBJ2-2): DAGVTQSPTHLIKTRGQQVTLRCSPKSGHDTVSWYQQALGQGPQFIFQYYEEEERQRGNFPDRFSGHQFPNYSSELNVNALLLGDSALYLCASSNTNTGELFFGEGSRLTVL.

This clone was seen only once. The chain carries TRBV14 and TRBJ1-4; no firm D call. The V gene's germline CDR1 is SGHDN and CDR2 FVKESK. The CDR3 is made up of 12 amino acids. The V gene lost 0 bases and the J gene lost 12 bases, with 8 bases spanning the gap. Written as DNA, the CDR3 is TGTGCCAGCAGCCAAGATCCGTTAGAACTGTTTTTT. As protein: CASSQDPLELFF.

V usage is TRBV29-1 and J usage is TRBJ1-2; D is possibly TRBD1 (5 bases). This CDR3 region has 11 residues. Germline V gene lookup returns CDR1 SQVTM and CDR2 ANQGSEA. The V and J ends lost 3 bases and 6 bases respectively, with 8 bases between them. As DNA, the CDR3 is TGCAGCGTTGAGGGGGATGATGGCTACACCTTC. Translation gives CSVEGDDGYTF.

The gene calls are TRBV4-2 and TRBJ2-2; D gene uncertain. CDR1 and CDR2 from the germline V gene are LGHNA and YNFKEQ. The CDR3 runs 14 residues. Trimming left V 7 bases short and J 8 bases short, with 17 bases between. The CDR3 DNA sequence: TGTGCCAGCACTCTTGAGGCGAGTGGGGGGGAGCTGTTTTTT. Translating gives CASTLEASGGELFF.

J is TRBJ2-5 and V is TRBV6-1; 10 nucleotides agree with TRBD1. Germline trimming cut 5 bases from V and 4 bases from J; bases unmatched to any gene: 4. There are 14 residues in the CDR3. Per germline, CDR1 MNHNS and CDR2 SASEGT. DNA for the CDR3: TGTGCCAGCAGTCTCCGGGACAGGGGAGAGACCCAGTACTTC. Translating it yields CASSLRDRGETQYF.

This chain uses TRBV4-3 with TRBJ2-7; D unclear. CDR3 length equals 15 residues. The germline V gene encodes CDR1 LGHNA and CDR2 YSLEER. The V end was cut by 0 bases, the J end by 3 bases, with 12 bases between. CDR3 bases: TGCGCCAGCAGCCAAGATTCGGAAGGCGTCTACGAGCAGTACTTC. This translates into CASSQDSEGVYEQYF.

The chain is built from TRBV5-4 and TRBJ1-2; D is perhaps TRBD1 (6 bases). V lost 3 bases to trimming and J lost 0 bases, with 18 bases between them. CDR3 length equals 17 residues. Germline values: CDR1 SGHNT, CDR2 YYREEE (reference sequence). CDR3 bases: TGTGCCAGCAGCTGGCTCAATTTGGACAGTTCTAACTATGGCTACACCTTC. Its translation: CASSWLNLDSSNYGYTF.

This chain uses TRBV19 with TRBJ1-5; weak D call: TRBD1 (5 bases). Trimming took 3 bases from V and 0 from J, leaving 9 bases between them. This CDR3 is 15 amino acids long. Germline values: CDR1 LNHDA, CDR2 SQIVND (reference sequence). CDR3 nucleotide sequence: TGTGCCAGTAGTATTGGGGACCTTAGCAATCAGCCCCAGCATTTT. Residues: CASSIGDLSNQPQHF.

The CDR3 coding sequence is TGTGCCAGCAGCTCCGTATCCGCGGGAGGTGACAATGAGCAGTTCTTC. Protein: CASSSVSAGGDNEQFF. The V gene is TRBV7-3, the J gene TRBJ2-1; TRBD2 aligns across 8 bases. V shed 4 bases, J shed 5 bases, and the junction held 10 bases outside the gene matches. The CDR3 has 16 amino acids. Per germline, CDR1 SGHTA and CDR2 FQGTGA.

CDR3 DNA: TGTGCCAGCACCTGGTCCCACGGGGCTGAAGCTTTCTTT. Translated: CASTWSHGAEAFF. V usage is TRBV5-4 and J usage is TRBJ1-1; D gene unclear. Germline values: CDR1 SGHNT, CDR2 YYREEE (reference sequence). V lost 6 bases, J lost 6 bases, and 15 bases lay in between. This CDR3 spans 13 amino acids.